This is a list of T cell receptor beta chains from one sample in a study of CD8 T cells in ankylosing spondylitis. Each CDR3 protein is one row after TCRdb ran MiXCR on the 5' RACE reads. The table has hundreds of thousands of distinct CDR3 sequences, roughly 8% seen once. Sequenced sample: blood, either unsorted or a sorted T cell fraction (not recorded which). The receptors shown here come from a female donor with ankylosing spondylitis or in good health (not recorded which). CDR3s include the opening cysteine and the closing phenylalanine or tryptophan. Each record gives: J gene, V gene, clone size, D gene, CDR3 DNA, CDR3 protein. A D gene is named only where the DNA matches it firmly. Clone size is stated in some rows and not others, as once, few, many or a class when expanded.

>TRBJ2-7|TRBV5-1|few|TRBD2
TGCGCCAGCAGGTCCGGGACTAGCGGCTCCGAGCAGTACTTC
CASRSGTSGSEQYF
>TRBJ2-3|TRBV20-1|many|TRBD2
TGCAGTGCTGCTACCGGGACTAGCGGGAGGGCCCCGGATACGCAGTATTTT
CSAATGTSGRAPDTQYF
>TRBJ2-6|TRBV4-3|-|-
TGCGCCAGCAGCCAAGATCGGGGGGCGCAAGGGGCCAACGTCCTGACTTTC
CASSQDRGAQGANVLTF
>TRBJ2-2|TRBV12-3/TRBV12-4|many|TRBD2
TGTGCCAGCAGTTTACGACTAGCCGGTACCGGGGAGCTGTTTTTT
CASSLRLAGTGELFF
>TRBJ2-7|TRBV27|many|-
TGTGCCAGCAGCCGCCGGGACGGTTCCTACGAGCAGTACTTC
CASSRRDGSYEQYF
>TRBJ2-3|TRBV5-6|many|TRBD2
TGTGCCAGCAGCTTGTTACTAGCGGGAGGACTTACGCAGTATTTT
CASSLLLAGGLTQYF
>TRBJ2-3|TRBV5-5|many|-
TGTGCCAGCAGCCTTCAGGGAAGCACAGATACGCAGTATTTT
CASSLQGSTDTQYF
>TRBJ1-1|TRBV12-3/TRBV12-4|many|-
TGTGCCAGCAGACAGGCGAACACTGAAGCTTTCTTT
CASRQANTEAFF
>TRBJ2-4|TRBV27|few|-
TGTGCCAGCAGTTTCGACATTCAGTACTTC
CASSFDIQYF
>TRBJ1-1|TRBV29-1|many|-
TGCAGCGTTGACGAGCAGGGAGACACTGAAGCTTTCTTT
CSVDEQGDTEAFF
>TRBJ2-7|TRBV20-1|few|TRBD2
TGCTGTGCTAGGTCGCCTAGCGGGAAATCCTACGAGCAGTACTTC
CCARSPSGKSYEQYF
>TRBJ2-5|TRBV19|-|-
TGTGCCAGTAGTGCCGGGCAGCAAGAGACCCAGTACTTC
CASSAGQQETQYF
>TRBJ2-7|TRBV5-1|many|-
TGCGCCAGCAGGGCTACCTCGGGGGACGAGCAGTACTTC
CASRATSGDEQYF
>TRBJ1-5|TRBV25-1|many|-
TGTGCCAGCAGTGTGGGGAATCAGCCCCAGCATTTT
CASSVGNQPQHF
>TRBJ2-1|TRBV5-1|many|TRBD2
TGCGCCAGCAGTAGGGTAGCGGGAAGGGATGAGCAGTTCTTC
CASSRVAGRDEQFF
>TRBJ2-2|TRBV20-1|many|-
TGCAGTGTACATAGCGGTACCGCGAACACCGGGGAGCTGTTTTTT
CSVHSGTANTGELFF
>TRBJ2-5|TRBV15|many|TRBD1
TGTGCCACCAGCAGAGACACAGGGGTCCAAGAGACCCAGTACTTC
CATSRDTGVQETQYF
>TRBJ2-5|TRBV7-9|few|-
TGTGCCAGCAGCTTAAGCTTGTCTCTAGGCGAAGAGACCCAGTACTTC
CASSLSLSLGEETQYF
>TRBJ2-2|TRBV7-2|many|TRBD2
TGTGCCAGCAGCTACACTAGCGGAGCCACCGGGGAGCTGTTTTTT
CASSYTSGATGELFF
>TRBJ1-4|TRBV12-3/TRBV12-4|-|TRBD1
TGTGCCAGCAGTCCCGACAGGGGCAGGCGTAATGAAAAACTGTTTTTT
CASSPDRGRRNEKLFF
>TRBJ2-1|TRBV18|many|TRBD1
TGTGCCAGCTCGATCCGGGACAGGGCCTACAATGAGCAGTTCTTC
CASSIRDRAYNEQFF
>TRBJ1-1|TRBV10-3|many|-
TGTGCCATCAGTGAAGGTGGGGGGCGCGTGACTGAAGCTTTCTTT
CAISEGGGRVTEAFF
>TRBJ2-7|TRBV27|many|TRBD2
TGTGCCAGCAGTTTGATGGGGAGGGGAAACGAGCAGTACTTC
CASSLMGRGNEQYF
>TRBJ2-5|TRBV7-9|many|TRBD1
TGTGCCAGCAGCTCCCGGACAGGAGGAGAGACCCAGTACTTC
CASSSRTGGETQYF
>TRBJ2-7|TRBV12-3/TRBV12-4|many|TRBD1
TGTGCCAGCGCCCCCGGGACAGGAGTTTACGAGCAGTACTTC
CASAPGTGVYEQYF
>TRBJ1-2|TRBV29-1|many|-
TGCAGCGTTGGGGGATTCAAGTGGTCCGAAAACTATGGCTACACCTTC
CSVGGFKWSENYGYTF
>TRBJ1-5|TRBV12-3/TRBV12-4|many|-
TGTGCCAGCAGTTCGGACCCCGTTTGGCAGCCCCAGCATTTT
CASSSDPVWQPQHF
>TRBJ2-1|TRBV15|-|-
TGTGCCACCAGCAGAGATGTCGGGGGCAATGAGCAGTTCTTC
CATSRDVGGNEQFF
>TRBJ1-4|TRBV29-1|many|TRBD1
TGCAGCGTCGGGGGACAGGGGAGAGACGAAAAACTGTTTTTT
CSVGGQGRDEKLFF